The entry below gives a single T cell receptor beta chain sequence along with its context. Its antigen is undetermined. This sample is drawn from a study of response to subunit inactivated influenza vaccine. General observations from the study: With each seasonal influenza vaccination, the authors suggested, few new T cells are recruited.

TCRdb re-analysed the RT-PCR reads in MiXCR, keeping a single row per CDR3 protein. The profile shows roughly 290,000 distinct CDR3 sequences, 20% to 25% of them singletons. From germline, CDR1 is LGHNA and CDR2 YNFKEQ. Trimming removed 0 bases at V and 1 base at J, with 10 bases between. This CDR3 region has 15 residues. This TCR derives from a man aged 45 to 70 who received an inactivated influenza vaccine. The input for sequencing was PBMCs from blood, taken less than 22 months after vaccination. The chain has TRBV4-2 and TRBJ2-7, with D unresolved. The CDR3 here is CASSQDYPQSYEQYF. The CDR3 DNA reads TGTGCCAGCAGCCAAGATTACCCCCAATCCTACGAGCAGTACTTC.